This TCR beta chain derives from a study of molecular identifiers for immune sequencing clone quantification. Study-level information: In replicates, RNA from around 18,000 or 91,000 naive CD8 cells was divided five ways and four parts were sequenced.

The CDR3 has 16 residues. Germline V gene lookup returns CDR1 DFQATT and CDR2 SNEGSKA (reference sequence). In the case of this clonotype: This could be a read error, since a much larger clone is one nucleotide away.

A CD8+CD4-CCR7+CD45RA+ phenotype served as the sorting definition for naive CD8 T cells. Bulk TCR library preparation followed previously described methods with listed TCR primers. TCRdb fed the PCR reads into MiXCR, producing one record per CDR3 protein. The table lists about half a million distinct CDR3 sequences, roughly 26% of them singletons, with just over 0.75% in the top ten. This clonotype was obtained from a human donor in good health. Some libraries in this study had Jurkat cell RNA spiked in. Material: naive CD8+ T cells from blood, with Jurkat cell RNA spiked in. Subset defined: FACS-sorted CD8+CD4-CCR7+CD45RA+ naive T cells. The V and J genes are TRBV20-1 and TRBJ2-7, with 7 bases matching TRBD1. The CDR3 loop is CSARDTDRASSFEQYF. Here the CDR3 DNA reads TGCAGTGCTAGAGATACCGACAGGGCCAGCTCCTTCGAGCAGTACTTC.